The rows below give T cell receptor beta chains drawn from one sample of a study of blood T cells in healthy people across ages. TCRdb used MiXCR to reprocess the 5' RACE reads, holding one entry per CDR3 protein. The table records 550,000 to 750,000 distinct CDR3 sequences, 21% of them present only once. Source material: blood. The receptor source for this set is a man between 65 and 85 years old in good health. Each CDR3 is given with its conserved first and last residue. Fields, in order: J gene, clone size, V gene, D gene, CDR3 protein, CDR3 DNA. A D gene is named only where the DNA matches it firmly. Only part of the rows carry a size: once, few, many, or a class if the clone is expanded.

TRBJ2-1 few TRBV15 TRBD1 CATSRVGTGRDNEQFF TGTGCCACCAGCAGAGTGGGGACAGGGAGGGACAATGAGCAGTTCTTC
TRBJ1-5 - TRBV7-2 TRBD1 CASSLVRDRGVHF TGTGCCAGCAGCTTAGTTAGGGACAGGGGCGTGCATTTT
TRBJ2-7 once TRBV29-1 TRBD2 CSVLISGSPNEQYF TGCAGCGTCCTTATTAGCGGGAGTCCCAACGAGCAGTACTTC
TRBJ2-5 few TRBV29-1 - CSVPLGGRTEAQYF TGCAGCGTCCCTCTTGGAGGGAGAACGGAGGCCCAGTACTTC
TRBJ1-1 few TRBV2 TRBD1 CASSWGQTEAFF TGTGCCAGCAGCTGGGGACAGACTGAAGCTTTCTTT
TRBJ1-2 many TRBV24-1 TRBD1 CATSGPGQGTGYTF TGTGCCACCAGTGGTCCAGGACAGGGGACTGGCTACACCTTC
TRBJ1-2 - TRBV19 TRBD1 CASSQYRGQNYGYTF TGTGCCAGTAGTCAATACAGGGGGCAGAACTATGGTTACACCTTC
TRBJ2-3 - TRBV25-1 - CASSESLWDTLTDTQYF TGTGCCAGCAGTGAATCGCTATGGGACACCCTCACAGATACGCAGTATTTT
TRBJ1-1 - TRBV28 - CASSRQDSKAFF TGTGCCAGCAGTCGACAGGACTCCAAAGCTTTCTTT
TRBJ2-5 - TRBV2 - CASSEVNRGLFSTQYF TGTGCCAGCAGTGAAGTTAACAGGGGACTTTTCTCGACCCAGTACTTC
TRBJ2-1 - TRBV5-6 TRBD2 CASSFRGTSGNEQSF TGTGCCAGCAGCTTTCGGGGGACTAGTGGAAATGAGCAGTCCTTC
TRBJ1-2 - TRBV27 - CASSQVVGYTF TGTGCCAGCAGTCAAGTCGTCGGCTACACCTTC
TRBJ2-5 many TRBV2 TRBD2 CASSITSGSETQYF TGTGCCAGCAGCATCACTAGCGGGAGCGAGACCCAGTACTTC
TRBJ2-2 - TRBV2 TRBD2 CASTAGGLGGELFF TGTGCCAGCACAGCGGGGGGTTTGGGCGGGGAGCTGTTTTTT
TRBJ2-2 few TRBV7-2 TRBD2 CASRQTSGSNTGELFF TGTGCCAGCAGGCAGACTAGCGGATCGAACACCGGGGAGCTGTTTTTT
TRBJ2-7 - TRBV12-3/TRBV12-4 TRBD2 CASSLRTSGSSEQYF TGTGCCAGCAGTTTAAGGACTAGCGGGAGTTCCGAGCAGTACTTC
TRBJ2-5 few TRBV7-2 - CASSFRTGTQYF TGTGCCAGCAGCTTCCGCACCGGGACCCAGTACTTC
TRBJ2-1 few TRBV20-1 TRBD2 CSAGLAEQFF TGCAGTGCAGGACTAGCTGAGCAGTTCTTC
TRBJ2-5 - TRBV9 - CASSVDFGQAETQYF TGTGCCAGCAGCGTAGATTTCGGGCAGGCAGAGACCCAGTACTTC
TRBJ1-5 - TRBV24-1 - CATGQNSNQPQHF TGTGCCACGGGGCAGAATAGCAATCAGCCCCAGCATTTT
TRBJ1-1 - TRBV7-2 - CASSLTVGADTEAFF TGTGCCAGCAGCTTAACGGTGGGGGCGGACACTGAAGCTTTCTTT
TRBJ2-7 - TRBV5-6 TRBD1 CASSLEFGTDYEQYF TGTGCCAGCAGCTTGGAATTCGGGACAGACTACGAGCAGTACTTC
TRBJ1-4 - TRBV27 - CASSLSQGRREKLFF TGTGCCAGCAGTTTATCTCAAGGGAGGCGTGAAAAACTGTTTTTT
TRBJ2-7 - TRBV7-2 - CASSKDTSGEQYF TGTGCCAGCAGCAAGGACACCTCGGGCGAGCAGTACTTC
TRBJ2-7 - TRBV6-2/TRBV6-3 - CASSGQTDYEQYF TGTGCCAGCAGCGGACAGACCGACTACGAGCAGTACTTC
TRBJ2-5 few TRBV5-6 TRBD1 CASSLRQGAVETQYF TGTGCCAGCAGCTTAAGACAGGGGGCTGTGGAGACCCAGTACTTC
TRBJ1-1 - TRBV6-1 - CASSDRGPTLNTEAFF TGTGCCAGCAGTGACCGGGGGCCTACCTTGAACACTGAAGCTTTCTTT
TRBJ1-5 few TRBV20-1 TRBD1 CSARVPGQGNQPQHF TGCAGTGCTAGAGTACCGGGACAGGGTAATCAGCCCCAGCATTTT
TRBJ2-7 few TRBV29-1 TRBD1 CSGTQGVSYEQYF TGCAGCGGAACACAGGGGGTGAGTTACGAGCAGTACTTC
TRBJ2-7 - TRBV6-2/TRBV6-3 TRBD1 CASTSTGQQHHEQYF TGTGCCAGCACCTCAACGGGACAGCAACATCACGAGCAGTACTTC
TRBJ2-7 few TRBV20-1 - CSAEQGSRSYEQYF TGCAGTGCAGAACAGGGTTCCCGCTCCTACGAGCAGTACTTC
TRBJ2-3 - TRBV7-6 - CASSPRGPSTDTQYF TGTGCCAGCAGCCCTAGAGGTCCTAGCACAGATACGCAGTATTTT
TRBJ2-5 - TRBV20-1 - CSAQGTLAQKRETQYF TGCAGTGCTCAAGGGACACTGGCCCAAAAAAGGGAGACCCAGTACTTC
TRBJ2-3 - TRBV5-1 - CASSLEVTTDTQYF TGCGCCAGCAGCCTGGAAGTAACGACAGATACGCAGTATTTT
TRBJ2-3 few TRBV6-2/TRBV6-3 TRBD2 CASSYGLAGGRAPITDTQYF TGTGCCAGCAGCTATGGACTAGCGGGGGGTAGAGCCCCTATCACAGATACGCAGTATTTT
TRBJ1-2 few TRBV12-3/TRBV12-4 - CASSSRGGAHYGYTF TGTGCCAGCAGCTCGAGGGGGGGGGCCCACTATGGCTACACCTTC
TRBJ2-1 - TRBV5-1 TRBD2 CASSWTSGSDEQFF TGCGCCAGCAGCTGGACTAGCGGGAGCGATGAGCAGTTCTTC
TRBJ2-5 few TRBV7-6 TRBD1 CASSLVGGHQGYQETQYF TGTGCCAGCAGCTTAGTAGGGGGCCATCAAGGGTATCAAGAGACCCAGTACTTC
TRBJ2-7 - TRBV29-1 TRBD1 CSVRQGPVSYEQYF TGCAGCGTTCGACAGGGGCCTGTTTCCTACGAGCAGTACTTC
TRBJ2-4 - TRBV3-1 TRBD1 CASRQQGAGAKNIQYF TGTGCCAGCAGGCAACAGGGGGCAGGGGCCAAAAACATTCAGTACTTC
TRBJ2-2 once TRBV19 - CASSILEGAGELFF TGTGCCAGTAGTATTTTGGAAGGGGCGGGGGAGCTGTTTTTT
TRBJ2-1 - TRBV7-9 - CASSLSGTPYPNEQFF TGTGCCAGCAGCTTGTCCGGGACTCCTTACCCCAATGAGCAGTTCTTC
TRBJ1-4 - TRBV28 - CASRPPGGGNEKLFF TGTGCCAGCAGACCCCCCGGAGGGGGGAATGAAAAACTGTTTTTT
TRBJ1-6 few TRBV4-1 - CASSQVGPKGGSPLHF TGCGCCAGCAGCCAAGTAGGGCCAAAAGGTGGTTCACCCCTCCACTTT
TRBJ2-7 few TRBV11-2 - CASSLARGPTYEQYF TGTGCCAGCAGCTTAGCGAGAGGACCGACCTACGAGCAGTACTTC
TRBJ2-3 - TRBV7-2 - CASSLVTGSKDTQYF TGTGCCAGCAGCTTAGTTACAGGGTCAAAAGATACGCAGTATTTT
TRBJ2-1 - TRBV20-1 TRBD2 CSATSGRALNEQFF TGCAGTGCGACTAGCGGGAGGGCCTTGAATGAGCAGTTCTTC
TRBJ2-1 - TRBV5-6 TRBD2 CASKILAGLNEQFF TGTGCCAGCAAAATTCTAGCGGGACTCAATGAGCAGTTCTTC
TRBJ1-6 - TRBV9 - CASSVYGTKLSPLHF TGTGCCAGCAGCGTTTACGGGACCAAACTTTCACCCCTCCACTTT